The clone carrying this T cell receptor (beta chain) turned up a few times. Its antigen is currently unknown. Indicated time point: newly diagnosed GD, antithyroid drugs for less than 3 months. Researchers made the TCR library from RNA that was extracted from PBMCs. The sample belongs to a study of regulatory T cells in long-lasting Graves disease. Germline CDR1 reads MDHEN; CDR2 reads SYDVKM. The CDR3 totals 13 residues. V lost 5 bases to trimming and J lost 7 bases; unmatched junction nucleotides: 5. CDR3-region Arm-PCR and iRepertoire HTBI primers produced the TCR beta libraries. Each CDR3 protein is one row after TCRdb ran MiXCR on the multiplex PCR reads. Of around 400,000 distinct CDR3 sequences listed, approximately 16% are singletons. Findings of the study overall: Persistent disease was characterized by preferential usage of TRBV28, TRBJ1-2 and TRBJ2-5.

The data also belong to a second study, concerning T cells in Graves' hyperthyroidism and ophthalmopathy. That publication notes: First-round RT-PCR targeting the TCR CDR3 was performed with the HTBI primer set.

The sample here was peripheral blood mononuclear cells (PBMCs), taken at new diagnosis, from a patient treated with antithyroid drugs. The rearrangement links TRBV28 to TRBJ1-2, with 9 bases lining up with TRBD1. The clonotype originates from a woman aged 35 to 49 with Graves disease. The CDR3 DNA reads as TGTGCCAGCAGTCAAGGACAGGGGTTTGGCTACACCTTC. Amino acid sequence: CASSQGQGFGYTF.